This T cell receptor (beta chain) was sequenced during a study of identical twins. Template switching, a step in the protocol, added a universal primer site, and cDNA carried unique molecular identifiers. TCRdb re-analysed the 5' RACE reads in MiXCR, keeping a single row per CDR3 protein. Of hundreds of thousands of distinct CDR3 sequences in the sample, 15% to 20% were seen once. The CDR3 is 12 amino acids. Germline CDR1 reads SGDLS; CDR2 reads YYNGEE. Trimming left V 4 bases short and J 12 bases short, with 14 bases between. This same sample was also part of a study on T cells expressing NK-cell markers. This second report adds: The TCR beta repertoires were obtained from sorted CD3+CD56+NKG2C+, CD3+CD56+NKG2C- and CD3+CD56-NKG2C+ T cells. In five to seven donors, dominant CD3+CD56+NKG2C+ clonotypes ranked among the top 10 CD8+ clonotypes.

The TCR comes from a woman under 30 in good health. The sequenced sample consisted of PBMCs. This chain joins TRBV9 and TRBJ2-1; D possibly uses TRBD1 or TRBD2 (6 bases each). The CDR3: CASSMGGQPQFF. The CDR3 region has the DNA TGTGCCAGCAGCATGGGGGGCCAACCGCAGTTCTTC.